What follows describes a single TCR beta chain. Trimming cost V 2 bases and J 7 bases; bases outside gene matches: 6. Germline CDR1 reads MDHEN; CDR2 reads SYDVKM. CDR3 length: 15 amino acids. The data originate from a study of blood T cell repertoires in COVID-19. As for the study in general: Samples of COVID-19 (acute and convalescent) were obtained from the United States, Italy and Spain.

As originally analysed: Amplified reference gene primers provided the basis for estimating nucleated cell counts. Measured with immunoSEQ multiplex PCR; TCRdb has only the in-frame clones, and not every one. V and J calls and clone size are given by that table; D and trimming were obtained from the DNA. The sample records fewer than 55,000 clones, roughly 84% being singletons. Sequencing was performed on peripheral blood. The TCR originated in a man aged 50-59 years with acute or convalescent COVID-19. This chain connects TRBV28 to TRBJ2-1; 9 bases fit TRBD2. The CDR3 is CASSLRRGGQNEQFF. As DNA, the CDR3 is TGTGCCAGCAGTTTAAGGCGGGGGGGCCAAAATGAGCAGTTCTTC.